This paragraph covers one T cell receptor (beta chain) sequence. The authors' processing: Reference gene primer amplification gave estimated nucleated cell counts. Only in-frame clones appear in the TCRdb table, and some are missing; sequencing was by immunoSEQ multiplex PCR. The V and J calls and clone size come from that table; D and trimming were worked out from the DNA. This sample has 300,000 or so clones, with about 87% found just once. This record belongs to a study of blood T cell repertoires in COVID-19. Across the whole study: The cDNA or gDNA used as material had been derived from T cells, B-cell-depleted T cells, or PBMCs.

Germline CDR1 and CDR2: SGHAT and FQNNGV. This CDR3 contains 14 residues. Trimming removed 5 bases from V and 8 bases from J; junction bases left unmatched: 11. The chain has TRBV11-2 and TRBJ1-2, with 7 positions matching TRBD1. The material sequenced was peripheral blood. This TCR was recovered from a woman in her forties who had recovered from COVID-19. The CDR3 reads CASSAPGGGWGYTF. CDR3 in DNA: TGTGCCAGCAGCGCCCCCGGAGGGGGCTGGGGCTACACCTTC.